This paragraph covers one TCR beta chain sequence. The sample is drawn from a study of blood T cell repertoires in COVID-19. The overall study: COVID-19 samples, acute and convalescent, were from the United States, Italy and Spain. The analysed material was cDNA or gDNA that came from T cells, B-cell-depleted T cells, or PBMCs.

As processed by the authors: Reference gene primer amplification yielded estimated nucleated cell counts. Repertoires were generated with immunoSEQ multiplex PCR, while TCRdb's copy carries only in-frame clones and drops some. Clone size and V and J calls were adopted from that table, with D and trimming inferred from the DNA. The sample holds fewer than 350,000 clones; 70% to 90% are singletons and the top ten take over 9.5%. The germline V and J ends were trimmed by 2 bases and 3 bases, with 7 bases remaining between them. CDR1 and CDR2 (germline): SNHLY, FYNNEI. This CDR3 has 13 amino acids. One Seattle source followed patients from active infection through their disease course.

The receptor was isolated from a woman in her 30s with COVID-19, enrolled during active disease. Source material: peripheral blood. The V call is TRBV2, the J call TRBJ1-1, with D tentatively TRBD1 (5 bases). The CDR3 region has the DNA TGTGCCAGCAGTGAAAAGGGGTACACTGAAGCTTTCTTT. Encoded protein: CASSEKGYTEAFF.